These T cell receptor beta chains were read from a single sample in a study of blood T cell repertoires in COVID-19. Produced via immunoSEQ multiplex PCR; TCRdb's table is partial and in-frame only. The sample gives about 300,000 clones, roughly 85% of which show up once; under 2% is in the top ten. Input material: PBMCs or T cells enriched from blood (not recorded which). The receptors here all came from a young woman who had been exposed to COVID-19. CDR3s leave out the opening cysteine and the closing phenylalanine or tryptophan. The order of the fields is V gene, CDR3 length, CDR3 protein.

TRBV18 | 15 | ASSPERHRGITDTQY
TRBV2 | 10 | AIPKNTGELF
TRBV7-6 | 12 | ASSSSRDTGELF
TRBV2 | 14 | ARQRGGLAGVNEQY
TRBV27 | 13 | ASSLKTGGNTEAF
TRBV7-8 | 14 | ASSPGSLRINEKLF
TRBV27 | 11 | ASSFTGTPEAF
TRBV11-1 | 13 | ASSLGDRVGGEQF
TRBV6-1 | 13 | ASSELTGGSEKLF
TRBV28 | 15 | ASSLSSGTGGYNEQF
TRBV19 | 13 | ASSIGSGRVKTQY
TRBV19 | 11 | ASSISLLETQY
TRBV18 | 12 | ASSRRRQDDGYT
TRBV19 | 15 | ASSPELGTGLSNEQF
TRBV28 | 12 | ASSGSGSGNTIY
TRBV7-3 | 11 | ASSPTGSEKLF
TRBV11-2 | 13 | ASSFQGYMNTEAF
TRBV30 | 11 | AWSVRVGSPLH
TRBV28 | 12 | ASSRQGNSGELF
TRBV10-2 | 12 | ASRPTGNNQPQH